This note documents a single TCR beta chain sequence. This entry is derived from a study of cytomegalovirus exposure and HLA in healthy donors. The V end lost 5 bases, the J end lost 2 bases, and 15 bases lay between the germline ends. Germline V gene data show CDR1 as SGHAT and CDR2 as FQNNGV. This CDR3 is 16 amino acids long. PCR was performed using 60 Vbeta and 13 Jbeta primers. Libraries were prepared by immunoSEQ multiplex PCR; TCRdb keeps only in-frame clonotypes and omits some of them. The table includes about 150,000 clones, roughly four fifths detected once. The receptor was derived from a man aged 25-45 years in good health and CMV-seronegative. This chain connects TRBV11-2 to TRBJ2-2; D gene ambiguous. Sequenced: PBMCs. The CDR3 region is CASSLVLVFNTGELFF. The CDR3 region has the DNA TGTGCCAGCAGCCTAGTACTTGTCTTTAACACCGGGGAGCTGTTTTTT.